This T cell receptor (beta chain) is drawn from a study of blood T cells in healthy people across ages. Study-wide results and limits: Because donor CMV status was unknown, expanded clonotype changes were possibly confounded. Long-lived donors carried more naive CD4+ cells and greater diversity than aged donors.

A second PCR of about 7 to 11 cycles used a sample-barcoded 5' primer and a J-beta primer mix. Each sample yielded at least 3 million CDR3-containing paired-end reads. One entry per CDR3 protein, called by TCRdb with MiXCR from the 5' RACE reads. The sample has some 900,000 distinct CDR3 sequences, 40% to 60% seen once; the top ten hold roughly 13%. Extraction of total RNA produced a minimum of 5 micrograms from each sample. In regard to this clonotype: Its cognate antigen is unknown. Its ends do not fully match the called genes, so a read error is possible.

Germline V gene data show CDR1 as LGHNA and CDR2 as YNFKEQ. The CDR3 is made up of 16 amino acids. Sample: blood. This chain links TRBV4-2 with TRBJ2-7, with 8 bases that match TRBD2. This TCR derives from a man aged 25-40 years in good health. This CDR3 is CAGSQDLAGDTYEQYF. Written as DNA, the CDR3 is TGTGCCGGCAGCCAAGATCTAGCGGGTGATACCTACGAGCAGTACTTC.